This T cell receptor beta chain originates from a study of cytomegalovirus exposure and HLA in healthy donors. Study conclusions and caveats: Several of the most significant clusters were apparently associated with common viral pathogens in a later analysis.

To note about this clone: Its antigen remains unidentified.

The CDR3 runs to 14 residues. V shed 5 bases and J shed 3 bases, with 13 bases lying between them. In germline, CDR1 is MNHEY, CDR2 SVGAGI. 13 Jbeta primers and 60 Vbeta primers were used for the PCR. Clones were sequenced by immunoSEQ multiplex PCR, and TCRdb holds only the in-frame ones, with some missing. The data contain some 130,000 clones, approximately 75% of them singletons. This TCR derives from a male donor in good health and CMV-seronegative. The sequenced sample was PBMCs. J is TRBJ1-2 and V is TRBV6-5; tentative D call: TRBD1 (5 bases). This chain's CDR3 is CASSPKGAYYGYTF. The DNA for the CDR3 is TGTGCCAGCAGTCCCAAAGGGGCATACTATGGCTACACCTTC.